The 14 T cell receptor beta chains below were found in one sample sequenced in a study of response to subunit inactivated influenza vaccine. One entry per CDR3 protein results from TCRdb running MiXCR on the RT-PCR reads. The repertoire consists of some 480,000 distinct CDR3 sequences, with approximately 10% occurring once and the leading ten covering roughly 12%. The source material was PBMCs from blood, sampled 45 days after vaccination. The receptors originated from a man aged 50 or older who received an inactivated influenza vaccine.

This chain uses TRBV5-6 with TRBJ2-5, with unresolved D. In germline, CDR1 is SGHDT, CDR2 YYEEEE. V was clipped by 4 bases and J by 1 base, with 8 bases between them. The CDR3 consists of 13 residues. In DNA, the CDR3 is TGTGCCAGCAGCCCCGAAGTCCAAGAGACCCAGTACTTC. Its translation is CASSPEVQETQYF.

This clonotype appeared many times. The chain employs TRBV7-2 and TRBJ2-1; TRBD2 matches at 8 bases. CDR1 is SGHTA, CDR2 FQGNSA, per germline. This CDR3 contains 14 residues. V lost 4 bases, J lost 2 bases, and 1 base stayed unmatched. CDR3 residues: CASSSRGAYNEQFF. The DNA for the CDR3 is TGTGCCAGCAGCTCGCGGGGGGCCTACAATGAGCAGTTCTTC.

This clonotype was seen a handful of times. The chain is built from TRBV7-6 and TRBJ1-6, with 10 nucleotides matching TRBD1. Germline V gives CDR1 SGHVS, CDR2 FNYEAQ. J was trimmed by 11 bases and V by 5 bases; bases with no gene match: 9. This CDR3 is 15 amino acids long. The CDR3 loop reads CASSARTGGEAPLHF. CDR3 DNA: TGTGCCAGCAGCGCAAGGACAGGGGGAGAGGCACCCCTCCACTTT.

In this sample, this clonotype turned up a few times. This rearrangement joins TRBV6-2 or TRBV6-3 to TRBJ2-1; no clear D. From germline, CDR1 is MNHEY and CDR2 SVGEGT. This CDR3 comprises 14 residues. Trimming removed 6 bases from V and 3 bases from J, with 12 bases in between. The CDR3 sequence is CASSLPGHYNEQFF. Written as DNA, the CDR3 is TGTGCCAGCAGCCTCCCCGGGCACTACAATGAGCAGTTCTTC.

The chain carries TRBV11-2 and TRBJ2-1; 9 bases agree with TRBD2. Germline assignment: CDR1 SGHAT and CDR2 FQNNGV. The CDR3 consists of 16 residues. J was trimmed by 10 bases and V by 2 bases; bases with no gene match: 12. The CDR3 nucleotides read TGTGCCAGCAGCTTACAAGAGACTAGCGGCCGTGGGGAGCAGTTCTTC. Encoded protein: CASSLQETSGRGEQFF.

In this sample, this clonotype turned up a few times. The chain is built from TRBV28 and TRBJ2-7; 10 positions match TRBD1. Trimming took 6 bases from V and 6 from J; bases not matched to a gene: 5. Germline-derived CDR1 and CDR2 are MDHEN and SYDVKM. CDR3 length: 13 amino acids. The CDR3 DNA sequence: TGTGCCAGCAGCTCGGGACAGGGGCCCGAGCAGTACTTC. Protein: CASSSGQGPEQYF.

CDR3 nucleotides: TGCGCCAGCACAGGGTCCCCCTCTAACTATGGCTACACCTTC. Amino acid sequence: CASTGSPSNYGYTF. This chain connects TRBV5-1 to TRBJ1-2, with TRBD1 as a possible D gene (5 bases). Between the trimmed V and J ends, which lost 6 bases and 0 bases, there was a span of 12 bases. Germline assignment: CDR1 SGHRS and CDR2 YFSETQ. CDR3 size: 14 residues.

The chain recombines TRBV9 with TRBJ2-5, with TRBD2 identical over 9 bases. CDR3 length: 14 residues. The germline V gene has CDR1 SGDLS and CDR2 YYNGEE. The trim removed 0 bases at V and 3 bases at J, leaving 0 bases unmatched. CDR3 protein: CASSVASGEETQYF. CDR3 DNA: TGTGCCAGCAGCGTAGCTAGCGGGGAAGAGACCCAGTACTTC.

The rearrangement uses TRBV6-2 or TRBV6-3 and TRBJ2-7; 8 bases map to TRBD2. This CDR3 has 14 amino acids. Germline lookup yields CDR1 MNHEY and CDR2 SVGEGT. The V and J ends lost 6 bases and 2 bases, in that order; junction bases with no gene match: 6. CDR3 in DNA: TGTGCCAGCAGAACTAGCGGTTTAACCTACGAGCAGTACTTC. It codes for CASRTSGLTYEQYF.

The chain employs TRBV6-2 or TRBV6-3 and TRBJ2-7; possible D gene TRBD2, 6 bases. Germline V CDR1 and CDR2: MNHEY, SVGEGT. The V and J ends lost 0 bases and 6 bases respectively, with 15 bases between them. This CDR3 is built from 15 residues. The CDR3 bases are TGTGCCAGCAGTTACTCGAGTGGCGGGGTGGCCGAGCAGTACTTC. Translation: CASSYSSGGVAEQYF.

This clonotype was seen many times. The chain employs TRBV28 and TRBJ2-1; TRBD1 matches at 7 bases. J was trimmed by 1 base and V by 6 bases; bases with no gene match: 9. CDR1 and CDR2 from the germline V gene are MDHEN and SYDVKM. The length of the CDR3 is 16 residues. The CDR3 reads CASSRQTGRSYNEQFF. CDR3 DNA: TGTGCCAGCAGCCGACAGACAGGGCGGTCCTACAATGAGCAGTTCTTC.

This clonotype was counted between two and nine times. CDR3 in amino acids: CASRMDRDTYNEQFF. For the CDR3, the DNA is TGTGCCAGCAGGATGGACAGGGATACCTACAATGAGCAGTTCTTC. The chain links TRBV12-3 or TRBV12-4 to TRBJ2-1; 8 bases line up with TRBD1. There are 15 residues in the CDR3. The J segment lost 2 bases and the V segment lost 6 bases, leaving 6 bases of the junction unmatched.

J is TRBJ1-2 and V is TRBV10-3; D is possibly TRBD1 (5 bases). The CDR3 contains 16 residues. From germline, CDR1 is ENHRY and CDR2 SYGVKD. V dropped 3 bases and J dropped 1 base, with 15 bases sitting between them. CDR3 residues: CAISDLGDQVNYGYTF. CDR3 coding DNA: TGTGCCATCAGTGACTTGGGGGACCAAGTTAACTATGGCTACACCTTC.

This clonotype has more than one count but fewer than ten. This rearrangement joins TRBV12-3 or TRBV12-4 to TRBJ2-3; D is ambiguous. CDR3 length equals 15 residues. V was cut by 4 bases and J by 2 bases, with 13 bases left in between. The CDR3 DNA sequence: TGTGCCAGCAGTTGGCTCCCGGTGAACACAGATACGCAGTATTTT. This sequence encodes CASSWLPVNTDTQYF.